This TCR beta chain was retrieved from a study of OX40 agonist ivuxolimab in advanced cancers. General study findings and limits: Among patients with partial responses at 0.1-3.0 mg/kg, clonal expansion was among the lowest.

About this clone itself: Its cognate antigen is unknown.

Generated by immunoSEQ multiplex PCR, the TCRdb table keeps only in-frame clones and is missing some. Of 50,000 to 65,000 clones listed, 89% are singletons. The CDR3 spans 14 residues. The source was CD4+ or CD8+ T cells sorted from blood, collected in a trial of the OX40 agonist ivuxolimab. The chain links TRBV23-1 to TRBJ1-2; D is ambiguous. TRBV23-1 is given ORF status, its function remaining uncertain. This TCR was sampled from an adult with an advanced solid tumor such as melanoma, head and neck, liver or kidney cancer. CDR3 coding DNA: TGCGTCAAACTACCTTTATGGAAGGACTATGGCTACACCTTC. Protein: CVKLPLWKDYGYTF.